One and the same sample provided the 21 T cell receptor beta chains below, sequenced in a study of cytomegalovirus exposure and HLA in healthy donors. The study ran its PCR with 60 Vbeta and 13 Jbeta primers. The data were produced by immunoSEQ multiplex PCR, yet TCRdb's version contains in-frame clones alone and is incomplete. The table has about 120,000 clones, roughly 80% seen once; the top ten hold 7.5% to 9.5%. Sample: PBMCs. The receptors originated from a female donor in good health and CMV-seropositive.

This rearrangement joins TRBV6-1 to TRBJ2-1; no clear D gene. CDR3 size: 11 residues. Germline CDR1 and CDR2: MNHNS and SASEGT. V lost 6 bases to trimming and J lost 3 bases, with 3 bases between them. The CDR3 DNA follows: TGTGCCAGCAGACTCTACAATGAGCAGTTCTTC. Residues: CASRLYNEQFF.

The chain recombines TRBV19 with TRBJ1-4; tentative D call: TRBD1 (5 bases). Germline loops: CDR1 LNHDA, CDR2 SQIVND (reference sequence). Trimming took 6 bases from V and 0 from J, leaving 14 bases between them. This CDR3 spans 16 amino acids. CDR3 sequence (DNA): TGTGCCAGTAGGGAGGGGCCGAAAGCAACTAATGAAAAACTGTTTTTT. Translated: CASREGPKATNEKLFF.

V and J are TRBV4-1 and TRBJ1-4; 8 nucleotides match TRBD1. The germline gives CDR1 MGHRA, CDR2 YSYEKL. With V trimmed by 3 bases and J by 7 bases, 13 bases remained unmatched. This CDR3 is built from 17 residues. CDR3 region: CASSHPQGALGGEKLFF. CDR3 nucleotide sequence: TGCGCCAGCAGCCATCCCCAGGGGGCACTAGGTGGTGAAAAACTGTTTTTT.

This clone was counted a few times. This sequence joins TRBV27 and TRBJ2-1; TRBD2 matches at 7 bases. Germline values: CDR1 MNHEY, CDR2 SMNVEV (reference sequence). The CDR3 totals 15 residues. V dropped 1 base and J dropped 3; count of bases not matched to a gene: 3. The DNA of the CDR3 is TGTGCCAGCAGTTTATGGGGGGGGGACTACAATGAGCAGTTCTTC. It codes for CASSLWGGDYNEQFF.

This rearrangement joins TRBV28 to TRBJ1-1, with a possible D match to TRBD1 (5 bases). Trimming removed 5 bases at V and 10 bases at J, with 11 bases between. The CDR3 length is 11 residues. The germline gives CDR1 MDHEN, CDR2 SYDVKM. This CDR3 is CASSRQLIAFF. The CDR3 nucleotides read TGTGCCAGCAGTCGACAGTTGATAGCTTTCTTT.

The chain combines TRBV27 with TRBJ2-5, with no clear D. The CDR3 contains 13 residues. V gave up 6 bases and J gave up 3 bases, with 11 bases separating them. The germline CDR1 and CDR2 sequences are MNHEY and SMNVEV (reference sequence). The DNA of the CDR3 is TGTGCCAGCAGCTTGGTGAGCGAAGAGACCCAGTACTTC. Its translation is CASSLVSEETQYF.

The chain recombines TRBV7-6 with TRBJ1-1; D is perhaps TRBD1 (5 bases). CDR1 is SGHVS and CDR2 is FNYEAQ in the germline V gene. The CDR3 runs 14 residues. Trimming removed 4 bases from V and 0 bases from J, with 9 bases in between. The chain's CDR3 is CASSSGTLNTEAFF. In DNA, the CDR3 is TGTGCCAGCAGCTCCGGGACTCTGAACACTGAAGCTTTCTTT. Combining the CDR3 with reference TRBV7-6 and TRBJ1-1 gives the whole variable domain GAGVSQSPRYKVTKRGQDVALRCDPISGHVSLYWYRQALGQGPEFLTYFNYEAQQDKSGLPNDRFSAERPEGSISTLTIQRTEQRDSAMYRCASSSGTLNTEAFFGQGTRLTVV.

The DNA for the CDR3 is TGTGCCAGCAGCCCCCGGGTGGAGAACACTGAAGCTTTCTTT. The encoded protein is CASSPRVENTEAFF. The V call is TRBV2, the J call TRBJ1-1; unclear D gene. V lost 6 bases and J lost 1, with 12 bases in between. Germline V CDR1 and CDR2: SNHLY, FYNNEI. CDR3 size: 14 residues.

The chain couples TRBV6-5 to TRBJ1-5; D possibly corresponds to TRBD1 (5 bases). Trimming left V 6 bases short and J 0 bases short, with 12 bases between. The CDR3 loop spans 15 amino acids. Germline CDR1 and CDR2: MNHEY and SVGAGI. The CDR3 bases are TGTGCCAGCAGCCGCGCAGGGAATAGCAATCAGCCCCAGCATTTT. Residues: CASSRAGNSNQPQHF.

This clone occurred once. In DNA form, the CDR3 reads TGTGCCAGTAGGCCGGGACAGGGGATCTCTGGAAACACCATATATTTT. Amino acid sequence: CASRPGQGISGNTIYF. V and J are TRBV19 and TRBJ1-3; 10 bases map to TRBD1. From germline, CDR1 is LNHDA and CDR2 SQIVND (reference sequence). With 6 bases clipped from V and 0 bases from J, the junction kept 5 bases outside the gene matches. This CDR3 has 16 amino acids.

The chain recombines TRBV6-5 with TRBJ1-3; D unclear. The germline V gene encodes CDR1 MNHEY and CDR2 SVGAGI. The CDR3 has 16 amino acids. Trimming stripped 0 bases from V and 2 bases from J, with 11 bases between. CDR3 coding DNA: TGTGCCAGCAGTTACTCTGGCGGGAGTACTGGAAACACCATATATTTT. Amino acids: CASSYSGGSTGNTIYF.

Only a few counts were recorded for this clone. The chain uses TRBV5-5 and TRBJ1-1; D may be TRBD1 (6 bases). V dropped 4 bases and J dropped 3 bases, with 13 bases sitting between them. Germline lookup yields CDR1 SGHKS and CDR2 YYEKEE (reference sequence). This CDR3 comprises 14 residues. CDR3 bases: TGTGCCAGCAGCCAATCGACAGGTCACACTGAAGCTTTCTTT. This translates into CASSQSTGHTEAFF.

This rearrangement joins TRBV5-6 to TRBJ2-7; 12 bases line up with TRBD1. The junction had 4 bases not matched to a gene; V was cut back by 4 bases and J by 2 bases. The CDR3 covers 15 residues. Per germline, CDR1 SGHDT and CDR2 YYEEEE. This chain's CDR3 is CASSPGTGGPYEQYF. The CDR3 DNA follows: TGTGCCAGCAGCCCCGGGACAGGGGGCCCCTACGAGCAGTACTTC. The variable domain in full, completed from reference TRBV5-6 and TRBJ2-7, reads DAGVTQSPTHLIKTRGQQVTLRCSPKSGHDTVSWYQQALGQGPQFIFQYYEEEERQRGNFPDRFSGHQFPNYSSELNVNALLLGDSALYLCASSPGTGGPYEQYFGPGTRLTVT.

The chain employs TRBV30 and TRBJ2-1; 12 bases match TRBD2. The CDR3 spans 19 residues. Germline trimming cut 0 bases from V and 0 bases from J; bases unmatched to any gene: 9. Germline lookup yields CDR1 GTSNPN and CDR2 SVGIG (reference sequence). In DNA, the CDR3 is TGTGCCTGGAGTGTACTGCTAGCGGGGGGGACGAGCTCCTACAATGAGCAGTTCTTC. This gives the protein CAWSVLLAGGTSSYNEQFF.

The CDR3 reads CASSQGPVNYGYTF. In nucleotides, the CDR3 is TGCGCCAGCAGCCAAGGCCCAGTCAACTATGGCTACACCTTC. The chain couples TRBV4-1 to TRBJ1-2; D call uncertain. Germline lookup yields CDR1 MGHRA and CDR2 YSYEKL. This CDR3 region has 14 residues. Between the trimmed V and J ends, which lost 1 base and 2 bases, there was a span of 8 bases.

This chain uses TRBV13 with TRBJ2-1; 7 bases fit TRBD1. V lost 6 bases to trimming and J lost 4 bases; unmatched junction nucleotides: 9. The CDR3 extends over 15 amino acids. Germline V gene lookup returns CDR1 PRHDT and CDR2 FYEKMQ (reference sequence). The CDR3 DNA reads TGTGCCAGCAGGCTCCCAGGGGGTGAATACAATGAGCAGTTCTTC. Translation gives CASRLPGGEYNEQFF.

The V gene is TRBV5-4, the J gene TRBJ2-6, with 9 bases fitting TRBD1. Losses at the gene ends were 3 bases for V and 10 bases for J; bases not matched to a gene: 8. The germline V gene encodes CDR1 SGHNT and CDR2 YYREEE (reference sequence). CDR3 length: 15 amino acids. Here the CDR3 reads CASSWGQGDVNVLTF. In DNA form, the CDR3 reads TGTGCCAGCAGCTGGGGACAGGGAGATGTAAACGTCCTGACTTTC.

The V gene is TRBV7-3, the J gene TRBJ1-1; maybe TRBD1 (6 bases). The V and J ends lost 1 base and 11 bases respectively, with 20 bases between them. The CDR3 extends over 15 amino acids. Germline CDR1 and CDR2: SGHTA and FQGTGA. The CDR3 DNA follows: TGTGCCAGCAGCTTAAACCCAGGGGACAAGTTCTCGGCTTTCTTT. Translating it yields CASSLNPGDKFSAFF.

This clone was seen a single time. The genes are TRBV5-4 and TRBJ2-5, with 8 positions matching TRBD2. Germline lookup yields CDR1 SGHNT and CDR2 YYREEE (reference sequence). The CDR3 covers 16 residues. J gave up 0 bases and V 3 bases, and 7 bases lay outside the gene matches. The CDR3, as DNA: TGTGCCAGCAGCTCGAAAACGGGGGGGTACCAAGAGACCCAGTACTTC. Protein product: CASSSKTGGYQETQYF.

The chain recombines TRBV2 with TRBJ1-5, with 9 bases identical to TRBD1. Per the germline V gene, CDR1 is SNHLY and CDR2 is FYNNEI. There are 15 residues in the CDR3. With 6 bases clipped from V and 0 bases from J, the junction kept 3 bases outside the gene matches. CDR3 sequence reads: CASRTQGASNQPQHF. The DNA for the CDR3 is TGTGCCAGCAGGACACAGGGGGCTAGCAATCAGCCCCAGCATTTT. Full variable domain (remainder filled in from reference TRBV2 and TRBJ1-5): EPEVTQTPSHQVTQMGQEVILRCVPISNHLYFYWYRQILGQKVEFLVSFYNNEISEKSEIFDDQFSVERPDGSNFTLKIRSTKLEDSAMYFCASRTQGASNQPQHFGDGTRLSIL.

V usage is TRBV9 and J usage is TRBJ1-5; 7 positions match TRBD1. Germline V gene sequence: CDR1 SGDLS, CDR2 YYNGEE. V was pared by 4 bases and J by 5 bases, with 9 bases of the junction left unmatched. The CDR3 is made up of 15 amino acids. The CDR3 DNA sequence: TGTGCCAGCAGCCCGGGGGACAGTTATGATCAGCCCCAGCATTTT. It translates to CASSPGDSYDQPQHF.